The rows below give T cell receptor beta chains drawn from one sample of a study of blood T cell repertoires in COVID-19. Clones were read by immunoSEQ multiplex PCR, and TCRdb kept only the in-frame ones, dropping some. The sample lists 450,000 to 500,000 clones, less than 90% occurring once. Sequenced sample: PBMCs or T cells enriched from blood (not recorded which). The receptors stem from a woman aged 55-69 years who had recovered from COVID-19. The CDR3 runs from the conserved cysteine through the conserved F or W. Fields, in order: V gene, J gene, D gene, clone size, CDR3 DNA, CDR3 protein. D genes are given only for firm matches. For some rows the clone size is stated as once, few or many, or as a class when expanded; others skip it.

TRBV9	TRBJ2-7	TRBD2	.	TGTGCCAGCGGAGGCCGGGAGGGTTCCTACGAGCAGTACTTC	CASGGREGSYEQYF
TRBV5-1	TRBJ1-2	TRBD1	.	TGCGCCAGCAGCCCCCTGGGACAGAACTATGGCTACACCTTC	CASSPLGQNYGYTF
TRBV3-1/TRBV3-2	TRBJ1-4	.	.	TGTGCCAGCAGCCAAGGGGCTTGGGGGGAGGCAACTAATGAAAAACTGTTTTTT	CASSQGAWGEATNEKLFF
TRBV27	TRBJ1-2	TRBD1	.	TGTGCCAGCAGTTACCGGGACAGCGGAAACTATGGCTACACCTTC	CASSYRDSGNYGYTF
TRBV19	TRBJ1-2	TRBD1	.	TGTGCCAGTAGCCTTGGGACAGAATATGGCTACACCTTC	CASSLGTEYGYTF
TRBV18	TRBJ1-4	TRBD1	few	TGTGCCAGCTCATCGGACAGGGGGGAAAAACTGTTTTTT	CASSSDRGEKLFF
TRBV27	TRBJ2-1	TRBD2	.	TGTGCCAGCAGTTCCCGGCTAGCGGGGGGCAATGAGCAGTTCTTC	CASSSRLAGGNEQFF
TRBV18	TRBJ1-1	TRBD1	.	TGTGCCAGCTCCCAAGGACAGGGCTCGAACACTGAAGCTTTCTTT	CASSQGQGSNTEAFF
TRBV30	TRBJ1-5	TRBD1	.	TGTGCCTGGTCCGACAGGGGAGACCTGAGGCCCCAGCATTTT	CAWSDRGDLRPQHF
TRBV19	TRBJ2-3	TRBD2	once	TGTGCCAGTATTCAGACTAGCGGGGGGGCCTCAGATACGCAGTATTTT	CASIQTSGGASDTQYF
TRBV3-1/TRBV3-2	TRBJ1-4	.	.	TGTGCCAGCAGCTCCTCTGAAAAACTGTTTTTT	CASSSSEKLFF
TRBV12-3/TRBV12-4	TRBJ1-2	.	once	TGTGCCAGCAGGATGGGGCTGAGGGGCTACACCTTC	CASRMGLRGYTF
TRBV2	TRBJ2-1	.	.	TGTGCCAGCGGGACTCCGGTTCGTGGTGAGCAGTTCTTC	CASGTPVRGEQFF
TRBV5-5	TRBJ2-7	.	few	TGTGCCAGCAGCTTGACGAGTTCCTACGAGCAGTACTTC	CASSLTSSYEQYF
TRBV9	TRBJ2-7	.	.	TGTGCCAGCAGCGTAGGGAGACAGGCCTACGAGCAGTACTTC	CASSVGRQAYEQYF
TRBV19	TRBJ2-6	TRBD2	.	TGTGCCAGTAGTATAGATCGAGCGGGGTCTGGGGCCAACGTCCTGACTTTC	CASSIDRAGSGANVLTF
TRBV3-1/TRBV3-2	TRBJ1-1	TRBD1	.	TGTGCCAGCAGCCCGTATGGCAGGGGGCGGAACACTGAAGCTTTCTTT	CASSPYGRGRNTEAFF
TRBV7-2	TRBJ1-2	.	once	TGTGCCAGCAGCCCCCGACTCAGGGTAAACTATGGCTACACCTTC	CASSPRLRVNYGYTF
TRBV5-1	TRBJ1-4	TRBD1	few	TGCGCCAGCAGCAAAGCCGGGACAGCCTATTCAACTAATGAAAAACTGTTTTTT	CASSKAGTAYSTNEKLFF
TRBV24-1	TRBJ2-3	TRBD1	.	TGTGCCACTACGCTGTCAGGGGGAGATACGCAGTATTTT	CATTLSGGDTQYF
TRBV28	TRBJ1-2	TRBD1	.	TGTGCCAGCAGTGAGGGACAGAACTATGGCTACACCTTC	CASSEGQNYGYTF
TRBV25-1	TRBJ2-6	TRBD1	.	TGTGCCAGCAGTCGAACAGGGGATTTCTCTGGGGCCAACGTCCTGACTTTC	CASSRTGDFSGANVLTF
TRBV5-1	TRBJ2-2	TRBD1	.	TGCGCCAGCAGCCCGACAGGGTTCCGGGAGCTGTTTTTT	CASSPTGFRELFF
TRBV25-1	TRBJ2-4	TRBD1	.	TGTGCCAGCAGTGCTCATACCACAGGGGGCGCCAAAAACATTCAGTACTTC	CASSAHTTGGAKNIQYF
TRBV19	TRBJ1-5	.	.	TGTGCCAGTAGAATCCCCGGGAACCCTCAGCCCCAGCATTTT	CASRIPGNPQPQHF
TRBV5-1	TRBJ2-3	TRBD1	.	TGCGCCAGCAGCTTAACGGGACAGGGTACAGATACGCAGTATTTT	CASSLTGQGTDTQYF
TRBV5-5	TRBJ1-5	.	many	TGTGCCAGCAGCTCAAGTTTACTCGGCAATCAGCCCCAGCATTTT	CASSSSLLGNQPQHF
TRBV28	TRBJ1-4	TRBD1	once	TGTGCCAGCAGTCCCCCGGGGGCAGGGGGTAATGAAAAACTGTTTTTT	CASSPPGAGGNEKLFF
TRBV19	TRBJ2-7	TRBD2	.	TGTGCCAGTAGTATTCATCCGACTAGCGGGTCCTACGAGCAGTACTTC	CASSIHPTSGSYEQYF
TRBV24-1	TRBJ2-3	TRBD2	.	TGTGCCACCAGTGATAAGCGGGGGCCAGATACGCAGTATTTT	CATSDKRGPDTQYF
TRBV19	TRBJ1-5	.	.	TGTGCCAGTAGTATATACGGCGGTAGAGACAATCAGCCCCAGCATTTT	CASSIYGGRDNQPQHF
TRBV7-2	TRBJ2-2	.	.	TGTGCCAGCAGTCAAAACCCCCCGGGGGTCGGGGAGCTGTTTTTT	CASSQNPPGVGELFF
TRBV4-1	TRBJ1-2	.	.	TGCGCCAGCAGCCAAGATCTTCTGGGAGACGCCGGCTACACCTTC	CASSQDLLGDAGYTF